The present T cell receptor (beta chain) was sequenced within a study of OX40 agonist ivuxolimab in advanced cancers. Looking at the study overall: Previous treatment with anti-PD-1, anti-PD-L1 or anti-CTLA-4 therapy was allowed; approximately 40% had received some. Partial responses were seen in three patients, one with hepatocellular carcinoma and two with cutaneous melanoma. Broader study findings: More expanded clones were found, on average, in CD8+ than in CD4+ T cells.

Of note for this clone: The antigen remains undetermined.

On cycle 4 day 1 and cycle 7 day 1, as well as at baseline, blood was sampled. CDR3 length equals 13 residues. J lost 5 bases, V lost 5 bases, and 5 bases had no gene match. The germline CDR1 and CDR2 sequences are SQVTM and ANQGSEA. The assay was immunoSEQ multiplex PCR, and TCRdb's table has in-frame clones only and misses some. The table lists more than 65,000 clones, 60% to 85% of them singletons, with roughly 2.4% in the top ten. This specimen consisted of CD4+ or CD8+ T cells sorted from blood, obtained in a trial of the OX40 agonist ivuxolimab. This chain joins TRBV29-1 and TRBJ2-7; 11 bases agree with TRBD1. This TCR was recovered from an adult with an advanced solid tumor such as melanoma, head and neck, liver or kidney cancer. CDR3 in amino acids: CSVTGTGGDEQYF. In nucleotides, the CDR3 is TGCAGCGTTACCGGGACAGGGGGGGACGAGCAGTACTTC.